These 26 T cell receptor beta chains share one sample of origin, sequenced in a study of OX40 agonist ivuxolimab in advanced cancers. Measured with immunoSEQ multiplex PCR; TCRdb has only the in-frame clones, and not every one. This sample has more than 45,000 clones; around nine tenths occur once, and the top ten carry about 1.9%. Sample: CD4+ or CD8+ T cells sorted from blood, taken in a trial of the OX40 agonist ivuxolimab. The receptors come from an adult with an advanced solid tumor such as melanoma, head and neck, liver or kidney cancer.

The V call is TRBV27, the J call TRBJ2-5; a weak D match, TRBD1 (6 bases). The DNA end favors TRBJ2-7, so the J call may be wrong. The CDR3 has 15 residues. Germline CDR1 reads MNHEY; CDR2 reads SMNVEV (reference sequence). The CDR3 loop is CASSSPSRGWYEQYF. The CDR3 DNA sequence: TGTGCCAGCAGTTCCCCAAGCAGGGGTTGGTACGAGCAGTACTTC.

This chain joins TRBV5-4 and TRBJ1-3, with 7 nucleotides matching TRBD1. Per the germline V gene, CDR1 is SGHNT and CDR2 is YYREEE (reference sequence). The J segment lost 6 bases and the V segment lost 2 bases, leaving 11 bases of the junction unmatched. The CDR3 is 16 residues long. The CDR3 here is CASSFRQGSLENTIYF. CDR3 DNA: TGTGCCAGCAGCTTCAGACAGGGTAGCTTGGAAAACACCATATATTTT.

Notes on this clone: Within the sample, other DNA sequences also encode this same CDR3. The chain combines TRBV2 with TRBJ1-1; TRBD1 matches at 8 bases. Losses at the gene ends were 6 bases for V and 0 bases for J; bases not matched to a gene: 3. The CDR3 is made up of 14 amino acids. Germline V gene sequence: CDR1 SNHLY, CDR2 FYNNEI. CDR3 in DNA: TGTGCCAGCAGCGGGACAGGAGTGAACACTGAAGCTTTCTTT. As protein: CASSGTGVNTEAFF.

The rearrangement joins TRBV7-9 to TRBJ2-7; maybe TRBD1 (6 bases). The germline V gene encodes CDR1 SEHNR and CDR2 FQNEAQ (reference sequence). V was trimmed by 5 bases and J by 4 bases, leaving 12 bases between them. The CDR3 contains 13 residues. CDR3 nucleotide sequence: TGTGCCAGCAGCACAACGGACAGTTACGAGCAGTACTTC. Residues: CASSTTDSYEQYF.

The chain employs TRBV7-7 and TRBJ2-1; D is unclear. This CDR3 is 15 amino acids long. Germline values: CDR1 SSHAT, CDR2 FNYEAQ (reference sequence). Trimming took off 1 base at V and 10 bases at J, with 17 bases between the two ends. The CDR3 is CASSLGLDPQGEQFF. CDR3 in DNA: TGTGCCAGCAGCTTAGGGCTAGACCCTCAAGGGGAGCAGTTCTTC.

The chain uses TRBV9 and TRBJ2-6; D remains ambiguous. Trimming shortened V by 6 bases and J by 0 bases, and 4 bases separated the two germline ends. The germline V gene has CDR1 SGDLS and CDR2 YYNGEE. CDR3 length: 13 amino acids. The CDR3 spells CASTASGANVLTF. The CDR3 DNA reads TGTGCCAGCACGGCCTCTGGGGCCAACGTCCTGACTTTC.

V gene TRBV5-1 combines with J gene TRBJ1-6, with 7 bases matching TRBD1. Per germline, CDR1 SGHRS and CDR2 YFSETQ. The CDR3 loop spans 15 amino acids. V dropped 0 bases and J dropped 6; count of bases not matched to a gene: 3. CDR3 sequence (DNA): TGCGCCAGCAGCTTGGGGGGACAGATTAATTCACCCCTCCACTTT. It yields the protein CASSLGGQINSPLHF. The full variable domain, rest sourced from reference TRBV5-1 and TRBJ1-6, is KAGVTQTPRYLIKTRGQQVTLSCSPISGHRSVSWYQQTPGQGLQFLFEYFSETQRNKGNFPGRFSGRQFSNSRSEMNVSTLELGDSALYLCASSLGGQINSPLHFGNGTRLTVT.

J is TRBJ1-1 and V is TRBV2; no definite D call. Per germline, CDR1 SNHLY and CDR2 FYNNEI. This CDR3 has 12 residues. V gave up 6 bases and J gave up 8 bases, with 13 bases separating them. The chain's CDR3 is CASSSRGFEAFF. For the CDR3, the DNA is TGTGCCAGCAGCTCCCGGGGATTCGAAGCTTTCTTT.

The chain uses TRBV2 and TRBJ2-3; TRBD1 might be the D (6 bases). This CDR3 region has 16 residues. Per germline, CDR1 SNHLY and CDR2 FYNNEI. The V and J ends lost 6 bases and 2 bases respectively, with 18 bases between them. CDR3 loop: CASSQGPSLFTDTQYF. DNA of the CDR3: TGTGCCAGCAGCCAGGGGCCATCGCTATTCACAGATACGCAGTATTTT.

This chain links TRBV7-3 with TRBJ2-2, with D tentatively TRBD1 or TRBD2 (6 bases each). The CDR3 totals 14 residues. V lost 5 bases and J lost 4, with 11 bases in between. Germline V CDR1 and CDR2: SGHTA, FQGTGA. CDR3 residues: CASSKGGSTGELFF. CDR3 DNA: TGTGCCAGCAGCAAGGGGGGCAGCACCGGGGAGCTGTTTTTT.

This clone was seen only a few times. The CDR3 coding sequence is TGTGCCAGCAGTATTGGAGGGCACGGTGAAAAACTGTTTTTT. Its translation is CASSIGGHGEKLFF. V gene TRBV6-5 combines with J gene TRBJ1-4; D gene uncertain. CDR3 length: 14 amino acids. Germline V lookup: CDR1 MNHEY, CDR2 SVGAGI. Deletions cut 5 bases from V and 7 bases from J, with 14 bases between.

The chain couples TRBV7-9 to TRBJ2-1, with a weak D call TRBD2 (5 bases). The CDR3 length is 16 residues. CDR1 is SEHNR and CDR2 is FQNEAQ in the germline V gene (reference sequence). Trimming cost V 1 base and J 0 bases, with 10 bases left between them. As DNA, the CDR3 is TGTGCCAGCAGCTTAGGGGTGGGGAGCTCCTACAATGAGCAGTTCTTC. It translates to CASSLGVGSSYNEQFF.

Here the CDR3 reads CASSEARTASYGYTF. CDR3 DNA: TGTGCCAGCAGTGAAGCTCGGACGGCATCCTATGGCTACACCTTC. The chain combines TRBV6-1 with TRBJ1-2; D uncertain. V was clipped by 0 bases and J by 4 bases, with 12 bases between them. The CDR3 length is 15 residues. Germline V lookup: CDR1 MNHNS, CDR2 SASEGT.

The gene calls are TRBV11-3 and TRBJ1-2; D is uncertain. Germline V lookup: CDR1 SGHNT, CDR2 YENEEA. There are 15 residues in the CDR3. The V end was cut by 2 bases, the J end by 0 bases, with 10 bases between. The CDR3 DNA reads TGTGCCAGCAGCTTATGGATCAGTTCTAACTATGGCTACACCTTC. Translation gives CASSLWISSNYGYTF.

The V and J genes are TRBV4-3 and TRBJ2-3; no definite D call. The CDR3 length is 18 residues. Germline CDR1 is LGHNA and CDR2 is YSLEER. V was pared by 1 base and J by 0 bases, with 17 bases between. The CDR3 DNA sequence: TGCGCCAGCAGCCAAGTAAGGCCATCCACAGTAAGCACAGATACGCAGTATTTT. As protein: CASSQVRPSTVSTDTQYF.

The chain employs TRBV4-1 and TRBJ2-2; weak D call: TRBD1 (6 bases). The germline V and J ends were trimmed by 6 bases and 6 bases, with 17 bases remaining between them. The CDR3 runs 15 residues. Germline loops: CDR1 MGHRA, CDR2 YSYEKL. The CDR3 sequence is CASSQTGSRAGELFF. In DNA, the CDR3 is TGCGCCAGCAGTCAAACAGGGAGTAGGGCCGGGGAGCTGTTTTTT.

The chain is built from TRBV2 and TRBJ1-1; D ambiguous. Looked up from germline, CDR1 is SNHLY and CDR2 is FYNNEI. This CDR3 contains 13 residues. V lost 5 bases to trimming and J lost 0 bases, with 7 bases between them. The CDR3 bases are TGTGCCAGCAGTCGATTGATGAACACTGAAGCTTTCTTT. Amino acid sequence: CASSRLMNTEAFF.

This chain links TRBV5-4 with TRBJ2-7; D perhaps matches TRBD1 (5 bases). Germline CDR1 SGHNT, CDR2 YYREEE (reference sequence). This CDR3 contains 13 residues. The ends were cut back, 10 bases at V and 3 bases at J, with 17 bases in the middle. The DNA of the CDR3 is TGTGCCTTTCGGACATACTCGGGCTACGAGCAGTACTTC. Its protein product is CAFRTYSGYEQYF.

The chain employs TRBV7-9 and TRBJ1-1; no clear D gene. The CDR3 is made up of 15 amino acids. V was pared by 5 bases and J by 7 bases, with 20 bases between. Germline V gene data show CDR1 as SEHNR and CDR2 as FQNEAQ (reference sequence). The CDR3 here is CASSLPLGGYGEAFF. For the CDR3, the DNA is TGTGCCAGCAGCCTGCCACTGGGTGGGTATGGTGAAGCTTTCTTT.

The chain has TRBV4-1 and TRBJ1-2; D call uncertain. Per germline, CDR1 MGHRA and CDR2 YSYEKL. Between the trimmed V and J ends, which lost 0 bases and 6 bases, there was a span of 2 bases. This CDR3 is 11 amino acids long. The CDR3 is CASSQDHGYTF. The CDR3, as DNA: TGCGCCAGCAGCCAAGATCATGGCTACACCTTC.

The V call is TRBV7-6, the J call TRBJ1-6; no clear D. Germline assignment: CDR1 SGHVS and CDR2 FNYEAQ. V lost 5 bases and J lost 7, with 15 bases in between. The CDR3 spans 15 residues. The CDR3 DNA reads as TGTGCCAGCAGCCCATTAATATTCCTAAATTCACCCCTCCACTTT. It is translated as CASSPLIFLNSPLHF.

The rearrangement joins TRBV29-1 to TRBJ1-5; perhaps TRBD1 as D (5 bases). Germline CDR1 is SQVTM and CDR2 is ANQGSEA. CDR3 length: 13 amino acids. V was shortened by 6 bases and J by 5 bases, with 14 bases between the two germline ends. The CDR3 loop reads CSVGDGYDQPQHF. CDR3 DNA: TGCAGCGTAGGGGACGGGTATGATCAGCCCCAGCATTTT.

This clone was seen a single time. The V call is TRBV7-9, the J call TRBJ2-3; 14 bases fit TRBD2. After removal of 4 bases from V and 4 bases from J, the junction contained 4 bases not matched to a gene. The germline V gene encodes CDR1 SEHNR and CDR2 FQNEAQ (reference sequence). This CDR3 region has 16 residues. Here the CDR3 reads CASSSGLAGGADTQYF. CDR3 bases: TGTGCCAGCAGCTCCGGACTAGCGGGGGGCGCAGATACGCAGTATTTT.

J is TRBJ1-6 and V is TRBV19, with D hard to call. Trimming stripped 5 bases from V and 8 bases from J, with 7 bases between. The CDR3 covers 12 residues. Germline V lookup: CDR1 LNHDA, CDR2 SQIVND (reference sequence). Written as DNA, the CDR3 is TGTGCCAGTAGTCAGGTGGATTCACCCCTCCACTTT. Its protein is CASSQVDSPLHF.

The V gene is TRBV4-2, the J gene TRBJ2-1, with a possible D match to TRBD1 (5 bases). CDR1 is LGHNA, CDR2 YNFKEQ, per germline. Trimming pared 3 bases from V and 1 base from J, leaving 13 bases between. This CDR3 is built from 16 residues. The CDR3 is CASSQAFDSSYNEQFF. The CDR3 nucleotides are TGTGCCAGCAGCCAGGCTTTCGACAGTTCCTACAATGAGCAGTTCTTC.

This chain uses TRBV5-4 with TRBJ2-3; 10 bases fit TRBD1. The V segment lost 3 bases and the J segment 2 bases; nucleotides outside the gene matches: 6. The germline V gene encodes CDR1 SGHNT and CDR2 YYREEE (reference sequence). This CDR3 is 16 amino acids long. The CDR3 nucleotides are TGTGCCAGCAGCTCGGACAGGGGGGGTGCCACAGATACGCAGTATTTT. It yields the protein CASSSDRGGATDTQYF.